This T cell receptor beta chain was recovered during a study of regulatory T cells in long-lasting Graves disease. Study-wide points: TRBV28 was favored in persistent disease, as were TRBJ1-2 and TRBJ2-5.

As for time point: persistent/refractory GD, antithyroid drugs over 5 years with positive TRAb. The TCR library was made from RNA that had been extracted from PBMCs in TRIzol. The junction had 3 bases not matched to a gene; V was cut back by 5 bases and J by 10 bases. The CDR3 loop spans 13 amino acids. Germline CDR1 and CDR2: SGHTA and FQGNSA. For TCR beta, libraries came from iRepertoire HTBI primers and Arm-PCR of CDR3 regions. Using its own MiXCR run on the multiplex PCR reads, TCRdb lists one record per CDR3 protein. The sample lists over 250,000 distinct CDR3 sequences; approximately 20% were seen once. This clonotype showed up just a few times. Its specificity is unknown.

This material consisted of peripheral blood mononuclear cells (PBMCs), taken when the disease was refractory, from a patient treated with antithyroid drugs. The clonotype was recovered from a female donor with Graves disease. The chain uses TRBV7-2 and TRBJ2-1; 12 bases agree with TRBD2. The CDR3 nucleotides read TGTGCCAGCAGCGGCGGGACTAGCGGGGAGCAGTTCTTC. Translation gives CASSGGTSGEQFF.